This T cell receptor (beta chain) was captured in a study of blood T cell repertoires in COVID-19. Study in general: Sites in the United States, Italy and Spain provided acute and convalescent COVID-19 samples.

Here immunoSEQ multiplex PCR was the method, and the copy in TCRdb shows in-frame clones only, minus some. The table records under 400,000 clones, about 90% of them present only once. This clone was found once. The V and J ends lost 5 bases and 6 bases, in that order; junction bases with no gene match: 5. The length of the CDR3 is 15 residues. CDR1 is SGHAT and CDR2 is FQNNGV in the germline V gene. The receptor comes from a man aged 35 to 55 in a cohort exposed to, infected with or recovered from COVID-19 (not recorded which). J is TRBJ2-3 and V is TRBV11-2; the match to TRBD2 covers 13 bases. Sequenced sample: PBMCs or T cells enriched from blood (not recorded which). CDR3 coding DNA: TGTGCCAGCAGCCTAGGACTAGCGGGAGCGGATACGCAGTATTTT. As protein: CASSLGLAGADTQYF.